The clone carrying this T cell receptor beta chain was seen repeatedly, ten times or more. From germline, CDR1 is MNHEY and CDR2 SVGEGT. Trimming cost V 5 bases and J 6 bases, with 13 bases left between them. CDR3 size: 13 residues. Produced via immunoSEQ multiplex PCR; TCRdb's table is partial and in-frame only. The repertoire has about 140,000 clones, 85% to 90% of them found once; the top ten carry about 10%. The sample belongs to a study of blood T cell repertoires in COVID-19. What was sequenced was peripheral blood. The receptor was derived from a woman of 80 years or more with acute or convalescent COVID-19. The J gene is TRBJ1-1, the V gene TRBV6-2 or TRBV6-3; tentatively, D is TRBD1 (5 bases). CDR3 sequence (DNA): TGTGCCAGCAGTGTAGGGGCTGGGGCTGAAGCTTTCTTT. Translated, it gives CASSVGAGAEAFF.